A selection of T cell receptor beta chains follows, all from one sample in a study of T cell responses to AZD1222 COVID-19 vaccine. Profiled with immunoSEQ multiplex PCR; TCRdb holds only in-frame clones, not every one. The sample includes 200,000 or so clones, more than 75% seen only once; the top ten take approximately 2.7%. The sample consisted of peripheral blood, taken on day 0 of MenACWY control vaccination. The origin of the receptors is an adult in good health. Both conserved end residues are part of each CDR3. The D gene is left open where the match is weak. Clone size is shown for a subset of rows, as once, few, many or a class of expanded clone.

cdr3_aa: CASSAPGLRISEQFF
cdr3_nt: TGTGCCAGCAGCGCCCCGGGACTTCGGATTTCGGAGCAGTTCTTC
v_call: TRBV5-8
j_call: TRBJ2-1
clone_size: few
d_call: .

cdr3_aa: CASSHPGASSYNEQFF
cdr3_nt: TGTGCCAGCAGCCATCCTGGTGCTAGCTCCTACAATGAGCAGTTCTTC
v_call: TRBV16
j_call: TRBJ2-1
clone_size: .
d_call: .

cdr3_aa: CASSLGSSMNTEAFF
cdr3_nt: TGTGCCAGTAGTTTAGGCAGTTCTATGAACACTGAAGCTTTCTTT
v_call: TRBV19
j_call: TRBJ1-1
clone_size: .
d_call: .

cdr3_aa: CATGGESNQPQHF
cdr3_nt: TGTGCCACCGGGGGTGAGAGCAATCAGCCCCAGCATTTT
v_call: TRBV24-1
j_call: TRBJ1-5
clone_size: .
d_call: .

cdr3_aa: CASRPRLAGNNEQFF
cdr3_nt: TGTGCCAGCAGACCCCGACTAGCGGGAAACAATGAGCAGTTCTTC
v_call: TRBV6-5
j_call: TRBJ2-1
clone_size: .
d_call: TRBD2

cdr3_aa: CARSSDRGDTEAFF
cdr3_nt: TGTGCCAGAAGCTCAGACAGGGGTGACACTGAAGCTTTCTTT
v_call: TRBV5-3
j_call: TRBJ1-1
clone_size: .
d_call: TRBD1

cdr3_aa: CASSLRAMAGDSYNSPLHF
cdr3_nt: TGTGCCAGCAGCCTCAGGGCGATGGCAGGGGACTCCTATAATTCACCCCTCCACTTT
v_call: TRBV7-2
j_call: TRBJ1-6
clone_size: .
d_call: .

cdr3_aa: CASSAGGGQPQHF
cdr3_nt: TGTGCCAGCAGCGCGGGGGGCGGTCAGCCCCAGCATTTT
v_call: TRBV9
j_call: TRBJ1-5
clone_size: .
d_call: .

cdr3_aa: CASSTTGQKNQPQHF
cdr3_nt: TGTGCCAGCAGCACCACGGGACAGAAGAATCAGCCCCAGCATTTT
v_call: TRBV21-1
j_call: TRBJ1-5
clone_size: .
d_call: .

cdr3_aa: CASSGAGFGGPSVRYTF
cdr3_nt: TGTGCCAGCAGTGGAGCAGGTTTCGGGGGGCCCTCGGTACGCTACACCTTC
v_call: TRBV6-1
j_call: TRBJ1-2
clone_size: .
d_call: .

cdr3_aa: CASSINSGNTIYF
cdr3_nt: TGTGCCAGCAGCATTAACTCTGGAAACACCATATATTTT
v_call: TRBV5-4
j_call: TRBJ1-3
clone_size: .
d_call: .

cdr3_aa: CASSIRGSPSYEQYF
cdr3_nt: TGTGCCAGCAGCATCAGGGGGTCTCCCTCCTACGAGCAGTACTTC
v_call: TRBV5-4
j_call: TRBJ2-7
clone_size: .
d_call: TRBD1

cdr3_aa: CASSRKDSSSEKLFF
cdr3_nt: TGTGCCAGCAGCCGTAAGGACAGCTCGAGTGAAAAACTGTTTTTT
v_call: TRBV13
j_call: TRBJ1-4
clone_size: .
d_call: .

cdr3_aa: CASSPTGVPGQGKTQYF
cdr3_nt: TGCGCCAGCAGCCCTACGGGAGTCCCGGGACAGGGAAAGACCCAGTACTTC
v_call: TRBV5-1
j_call: TRBJ2-5
clone_size: .
d_call: TRBD1

cdr3_aa: CASSLLAVDYNEQFF
cdr3_nt: TGTGCCAGTAGTCTACTAGCGGTAGACTACAATGAGCAGTTCTTC
v_call: TRBV19
j_call: TRBJ2-1
clone_size: .
d_call: TRBD2

cdr3_aa: CASTGPGGQGGYTF
cdr3_nt: TGTGCCAGCACAGGTCCAGGGGGCCAGGGTGGCTACACCTTC
v_call: TRBV28
j_call: TRBJ1-2
clone_size: .
d_call: TRBD1

cdr3_aa: CASSLDDEQFF
cdr3_nt: TGTGCCAGCAGCTTGGACGATGAGCAGTTCTTC
v_call: TRBV5-6
j_call: TRBJ2-1
clone_size: .
d_call: .

cdr3_aa: CASSTGTSGGYGYTF
cdr3_nt: TGTGCCAGCAGCACCGGGACCTCCGGAGGCTATGGCTACACCTTC
v_call: TRBV6-2/TRBV6-3
j_call: TRBJ1-2
clone_size: .
d_call: .

cdr3_aa: CASRPSDSYNSPLHF
cdr3_nt: TGTGCCAGCAGGCCCAGCGACAGTTATAATTCACCCCTCCACTTT
v_call: TRBV3-1/TRBV3-2
j_call: TRBJ1-6
clone_size: once
d_call: .

cdr3_aa: CASSVGQGGYNEQFF
cdr3_nt: TGTGCCAGCAGCGTGGGACAGGGAGGATACAATGAGCAGTTCTTC
v_call: TRBV9
j_call: TRBJ2-1
clone_size: .
d_call: TRBD1

cdr3_aa: CASSAGTGVADTQYF
cdr3_nt: TGTGCCAGCAGCGCCGGGACAGGGGTAGCAGATACGCAGTATTTT
v_call: TRBV11-1
j_call: TRBJ2-3
clone_size: .
d_call: TRBD1

cdr3_aa: CASSQVAGAVGELFF
cdr3_nt: TGTGCCAGCAGCCAAGTCGCGGGGGCGGTCGGGGAGCTGTTTTTT
v_call: TRBV3-1/TRBV3-2
j_call: TRBJ2-2
clone_size: .
d_call: .

cdr3_aa: CASSPPGTGDEQYF
cdr3_nt: TGTGCCAGCAGCCCCCCCGGGACTGGCGACGAGCAGTACTTC
v_call: TRBV9
j_call: TRBJ2-7
clone_size: .
d_call: .

cdr3_aa: CSVVGGDGYTF
cdr3_nt: TGCAGCGTTGTAGGAGGTGATGGCTACACCTTC
v_call: TRBV29-1
j_call: TRBJ1-2
clone_size: .
d_call: .

cdr3_aa: CASSLTGYPNQPQHF
cdr3_nt: TGTGCCAGCAGCTTGACAGGGTACCCCAATCAGCCCCAGCATTTT
v_call: TRBV7-2
j_call: TRBJ1-5
clone_size: .
d_call: TRBD1

cdr3_aa: CASSLSVGAAEAFF
cdr3_nt: TGTGCCAGCAGTTTATCCGTCGGGGCTGCTGAAGCTTTCTTT
v_call: TRBV27
j_call: TRBJ1-1
clone_size: .
d_call: .

cdr3_aa: CASSLAGLAFFTDTQYF
cdr3_nt: TGTGCCAGCAGCTTAGCGGGACTAGCTTTTTTCACAGATACGCAGTATTTT
v_call: TRBV11-2
j_call: TRBJ2-3
clone_size: .
d_call: TRBD2

cdr3_aa: CASSQDGMRTANSPLHF
cdr3_nt: TGCGCCAGCAGCCAAGATGGTATGCGGACAGCCAATTCACCCCTCCACTTT
v_call: TRBV4-1
j_call: TRBJ1-6
clone_size: .
d_call: .

cdr3_aa: CASLGRDNSPLHF
cdr3_nt: TGTGCCAGCCTCGGACGGGATAATTCACCCCTCCACTTT
v_call: TRBV28
j_call: TRBJ1-6
clone_size: .
d_call: .

cdr3_aa: CASSLGTSLNQPQHF
cdr3_nt: TGTGCCAGCAGCTTAGGGACAAGCCTCAATCAGCCCCAGCATTTT
v_call: TRBV7-8
j_call: TRBJ1-5
clone_size: few
d_call: .

cdr3_aa: CASSLAGPYEQYF
cdr3_nt: TGTGCCAGCAGCCTAGCGGGCCCCTACGAGCAGTACTTC
v_call: TRBV3-1/TRBV3-2
j_call: TRBJ2-7
clone_size: .
d_call: TRBD2

cdr3_aa: CASSLGSEGSKSGYTF
cdr3_nt: TGTGCCAGCAGTTTGGGGTCAGAGGGCAGTAAGAGCGGCTACACCTTC
v_call: TRBV27
j_call: TRBJ1-2
clone_size: .
d_call: .

cdr3_aa: CASSPGTGVSYEQYF
cdr3_nt: TGTGCCAGTAGTCCAGGGACAGGAGTTTCCTACGAGCAGTACTTC
v_call: TRBV19
j_call: TRBJ2-7
clone_size: .
d_call: TRBD1

cdr3_aa: CASSPQSGELFF
cdr3_nt: TGTGCCAGCAGTCCCCAAAGCGGGGAGCTGTTTTTT
v_call: TRBV12-3/TRBV12-4
j_call: TRBJ2-2
clone_size: .
d_call: .

cdr3_aa: CASSQDRFPNEKLFF
cdr3_nt: TGTGCCAGCAGCCAAGACAGGTTTCCGAATGAAAAACTGTTTTTT
v_call: TRBV3-1/TRBV3-2
j_call: TRBJ1-4
clone_size: .
d_call: .

cdr3_aa: CASNKGAGYGYTF
cdr3_nt: TGTGCCAGCAATAAGGGGGCAGGCTATGGCTACACCTTC
v_call: TRBV12-3/TRBV12-4
j_call: TRBJ1-2
clone_size: .
d_call: TRBD1

cdr3_aa: CASSRLGGGHYGYTF
cdr3_nt: TGTGCCAGCAGCCGCCTCGGGGGGGGTCACTATGGCTACACCTTC
v_call: TRBV7-9
j_call: TRBJ1-2
clone_size: few
d_call: .

cdr3_aa: CASSRVGEYEKLFF
cdr3_nt: TGTGCCAGCTCCCGTGTAGGGGAGTATGAAAAACTGTTTTTT
v_call: TRBV18
j_call: TRBJ1-4
clone_size: .
d_call: .